This TCR beta chain stems from a study of identical twins (dated by TCRdb to 2016 to 2017). For the study in its entirety: The study deep-sequenced TCR alpha and beta repertoires from monozygotic twins, unrelated adults of various ages and cord blood to test whether fetal clonotypes persist. To rule out contamination, the twin experiments were replicated at different times with different library preparation protocols. Paper-wide results and their limitations: Fewer insertions were carried by abundant cord blood beta clonotypes, a similar but weaker trend appeared in young adult naive repertoires, and no such trend appeared in memory repertoires. Invariant T cells such as MAIT and iNKT could partly confound zero-insertion analyses, though diverse VJ usage argued against this for most clonotypes. In monozygotic twins, recombination models systematically underestimated out-of-frame TCR alpha sharing, but the models matched the sharing seen between unrelated individuals. Because the same donors could not be followed over many years, the conclusions depended on cross-sectional statistical analysis. Compared with coincidental sharing between unrelated individuals, out-of-frame TCR alpha sequences shared between twins showed an excess of sequences with low generation probability. A weaker excess of twin sharing was found in beta out-of-frame sequences because the signal-to-noise ratio was lowered by fewer shared sequences.

This clonotype came up many times. No cognate antigen has been identified for it. No base quality values were provided; no much bigger clone lies one nucleotide off. Every donor was a healthy Caucasian. Three pairs of female monozygotic twins, all aged roughly 18 to 30 years, made up the twin cohort. Peripheral blood mononuclear cells were used as the source from which RNA for TCR libraries was isolated. The library was made by 5' RACE. Sequenced using an Illumina HiSeq 2000. A universal primer binding site was introduced by template switching, and a unique molecular identifier was present in the final cDNA, enabling accurate counting of TCR cDNA molecules. First-strand cDNA for TCR alpha and beta chains was synthesized from specific primers in the conserved constant-segment region. Each cDNA library was double barcoded, with a SMART-Mk sample barcode plus Illumina barcodes, to control for contamination. TruSeq adapter sequences and Illumina sample barcodes were added in two successive PCR steps. The TCR alpha and beta cDNA libraries were sequenced on the Illumina HiSeq platform using custom primers. As for the original processing: MiGEC processed the raw reads to extract unique molecular identifiers, while MiXCR was used to determine the CDR3 positions. Recombination models were inferred per individual with the repgenHMM and IGoR tools using an EM algorithm. Shared clonotype analysis was performed with the tcR package in R, normalizing sharing by the product of cloneset sizes. Out-of-frame nonproductive sequences were analyzed to study raw recombination free of thymic and clonal selection effects. TCRdb reran the public reads through fastp at Q25 and MiXCR, keeping productive beta chains. All rows with the same CDR3 protein become a single entry with the most common DNA and genes. The V and J calls shown here were made by TCRdb, not taken from the authors' results. The sample profile shows 700,000 or so distinct CDR3 sequences; roughly 20% of them were found once. The ten biggest clones cover more than 4% of the sample.

These data were likewise used in another study, on T cells expressing NK-cell markers. As that second paper reports: In sorted CD3+CD56+NKG2C+, CD3+CD56+NKG2C- and CD3+CD56-NKG2C+ T-cell subsets from 7 to 9 donors, TCR beta-chain repertoires were profiled. Among the eight sequenced donors, only one was HCMV-seronegative, while the other seven were HCMV-seropositive. In several experiments an anti-gammadeltaTCR antibody was added to restrict sorting to alphabetaTCR-expressing T cells. For roughly 6 donors, the dominant CD3+CD56+NKG2C+ clonotypes were among the top 10 CD8+ clonotypes and accounted for about 1.0-7.5% of CD8+ T cells. Those dominant clonotypes were again the most abundant among CD3+CD56-NKG2C+ cells in a few donors, at roughly 25-60.1%. Whether the expanded NKG2C-expressing T cell clones were specific for HCMV antigens remained unclear. All eight donors whose samples were sequenced were randomly selected healthy volunteers, three of them men and five women. HCMV serostatus was determined by detecting HCMV-specific IgG in serum with a commercial ELISA kit. For several donors, bulk peripheral blood T-cell repertoires were additionally sequenced from unsorted PBMC. MIGEC was used to demultiplex reads and group reads by UMI, and MiTCR was used to assemble and quantify clonotypes. To exclude erroneous sequences, any TCR cDNA sequence not supported by at least two reads was discarded. The tcR package was used for downstream repertoire analysis, with clonotypes matched between fractions based on CDR3 nucleotide sequence plus V segment. VDJmatch was used to annotate antigen specificity against VDJdb, with one amino acid substitution allowed in CDR3.

The source material was PBMCs. The source of this sequence is a woman aged 18-29 years in good health.

The bases are TGTGCCAGCAGCCGCGAGTTCATGAACACTGAAGCTTTCTTT. Its coded protein is CASSREFMNTEAFF. The chain is made from TRBV7-9 and TRBJ1-1, with the identity of the D gene unclear. For CDR1 and CDR2, the germline V gene (reference sequence) lists SEHNR and FQNEAQ. Relative to germline, V is 5 bases shorter and J is 0 bases shorter, with 10 bases between their ends. The CDR3 contains 14 residues, cysteine and phenylalanine counted. The DNA shown is the 42-base CDR3, in frame from base 1.